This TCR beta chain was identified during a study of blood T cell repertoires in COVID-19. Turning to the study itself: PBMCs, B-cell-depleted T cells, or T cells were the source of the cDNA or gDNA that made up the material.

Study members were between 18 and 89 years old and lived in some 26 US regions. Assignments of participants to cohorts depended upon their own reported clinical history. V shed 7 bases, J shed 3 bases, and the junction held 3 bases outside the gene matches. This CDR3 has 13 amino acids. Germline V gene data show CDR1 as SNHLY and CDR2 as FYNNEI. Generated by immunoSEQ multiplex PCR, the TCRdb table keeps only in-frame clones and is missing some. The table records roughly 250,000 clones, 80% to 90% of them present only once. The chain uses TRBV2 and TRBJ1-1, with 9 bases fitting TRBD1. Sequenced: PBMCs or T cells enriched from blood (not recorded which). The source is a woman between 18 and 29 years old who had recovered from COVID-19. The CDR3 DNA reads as TGTGCCAGCATAGACAGGGGGGACACTGAAGCTTTCTTT. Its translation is CASIDRGDTEAFF.